This entry concerns a single TCR beta chain. The antigen is unknown. Germline V lookup: CDR1 MDHEN, CDR2 SYDVKM. V was pared by 0 bases and J by 12 bases, with 16 bases of the junction left unmatched. The CDR3 length is 17 residues. The data were taken from a study of shared clonotypes between healthy human individuals. General study findings and limits: Clonotype sharing among donors, it was expected, would be affected by sequencing depth.

In replicate PCRs of unsorted PBMC, approximately 320 ng DNA, 25,000 to 35,000 T cell genomes, was used. The assay was immunoSEQ multiplex PCR, and TCRdb's table has in-frame clones only and misses some. The data show 400,000 to 500,000 clones, with 75% to 85% seen just once and 13% held by the top ten. The receptor was derived from a woman aged 40 to 50 in good health. Some clones in this sample may be carry-over from other donors' samples. The sample taken for sequencing was PBMCs. J is TRBJ2-5 and V is TRBV28; 10 bases align to TRBD1. The CDR3 sequence: CASSLWGRQGALVPEYF. The CDR3 DNA reads TGTGCCAGCAGTTTATGGGGAAGACAGGGGGCTCTCGTCCCGGAGTACTTC.